Shown below are 19 T cell receptor beta chains from a single sample sequenced in a study of shared clonotypes between healthy human individuals. Produced via immunoSEQ multiplex PCR; TCRdb's table is partial and in-frame only. The table shows 2.3 million or so clones, with over 90% occurring only once. Source material: naive CD4+ T cells from PBMCs. Subset defined: CD45RA+ positively selected. The origin of the receptors is a young man in good health. Some clones in this sample may be carry-over from other donors' samples.

This chain uses TRBV11-2 with TRBJ2-7; 10 bases are a match to TRBD2. The junction had 7 bases not matched to a gene; V was cut back by 0 bases and J by 2 bases. Germline assignment: CDR1 SGHAT and CDR2 FQNNGV. This CDR3 is built from 17 residues. CDR3 in DNA: TGTGCCAGCAGCTTAGACAGTACTAGCGGGATACCCTACGAGCAGTACTTC. Protein: CASSLDSTSGIPYEQYF.

The V call is TRBV30, the J call TRBJ1-4; D not certain. This CDR3 has 13 residues. Germline CDR1 reads GTSNPN; CDR2 reads SVGIG (reference sequence). The V end was cut by 0 bases, the J end by 4 bases, with 6 bases between. CDR3 DNA sequence: TGTGCCTGGAGTGTCGGGTTTAATGAAAAACTGTTTTTT. Protein product: CAWSVGFNEKLFF.

The chain employs TRBV5-4 and TRBJ2-1; 8 positions match TRBD1. Germline CDR1 is SGHNT and CDR2 is YYREEE (reference sequence). The CDR3 sequence is 16 residues long. Germline trimming cut 0 bases from V and 4 bases from J; bases unmatched to any gene: 6. CDR3 sequence reads: CASSLAFQGAYNEQFF. DNA of the CDR3: TGTGCCAGCAGCTTGGCCTTTCAGGGGGCGTACAATGAGCAGTTCTTC.

This chain joins TRBV27 and TRBJ2-7; 9 bases fit TRBD1. This CDR3 is 17 amino acids long. Looked up from germline, CDR1 is MNHEY and CDR2 is SMNVEV (reference sequence). The ends lost 6 bases at V and 3 bases at J; junction bases unmatched: 15. The CDR3 DNA is TGTGCCAGCAGCCTATTCACCGGGACAGGGTGGATCTACGAGCAGTACTTC. Translated, it gives CASSLFTGTGWIYEQYF.

There are a few counts of this clone. V is TRBV2 and J is TRBJ1-2; the D is unclear. Germline CDR1 is SNHLY and CDR2 is FYNNEI. The germline V and J ends were trimmed by 3 bases and 8 bases, with 10 bases remaining between them. The CDR3 has 12 amino acids. The CDR3 DNA follows: TGTGCCAGCAGTGAGGCAGCGTTGGGCTACACCTTC. It translates to CASSEAALGYTF.

The chain joins TRBV18 to TRBJ1-2; no clear D gene. Germline-derived CDR1 and CDR2 are KGHSH and LQKENI. This CDR3 has 12 residues. V shed 4 bases and J shed 8 bases, with 11 bases lying between them. The CDR3 reads CASSRREGGYTF. CDR3 DNA sequence: TGTGCCAGCTCACGACGGGAGGGCGGCTACACCTTC. The complete variable domain, with remaining parts taken from reference TRBV18 and TRBJ1-2, reads NAGVMQNPRHLVRRRGQEARLRCSPMKGHSHVYWYRQLPEEGLKFMVYLQKENIIDESGMPKERFSAEFPKEGPSILRIQQVVRGDSAAYFCASSRREGGYTFGSGTRLTVV.

The genes are TRBV4-1 and TRBJ2-1; no reliable D call. The CDR3 has 14 residues. The germline V gene encodes CDR1 MGHRA and CDR2 YSYEKL. V lost 8 bases to trimming and J lost 5 bases, with 16 bases between them. CDR3 sequence: CASAVETANNEQFF. In DNA, the CDR3 is TGCGCCAGCGCCGTGGAGACCGCGAACAATGAGCAGTTCTTC.

V usage is TRBV5-8 and J usage is TRBJ2-2; unclear D gene. The CDR3 is made up of 12 amino acids. The germline V and J ends were trimmed by 4 bases and 8 bases, with 9 bases remaining between them. From germline, CDR1 is SGHTS and CDR2 YDEGEE. The CDR3 DNA reads as TGTGCCAGCAGCCCACTTGGGGGGGAGCTGTTTTTT. Its translation is CASSPLGGELFF.

This chain links TRBV28 with TRBJ1-5; no clear D gene. There are 11 residues in the CDR3. Germline values: CDR1 MDHEN, CDR2 SYDVKM. With 6 bases removed from V and 4 bases from J, the gap between germline ends came to 4 bases. DNA of the CDR3: TGTGCCAGCAGAAAGAATCAGCCCCAGCATTTT. It codes for CASRKNQPQHF.

The chain links TRBV5-4 to TRBJ1-2; 7 bases are shared with TRBD1. Trimming cost V 5 bases and J 4 bases; bases outside gene matches: 8. The CDR3 is 14 residues long. The germline gives CDR1 SGHNT, CDR2 YYREEE (reference sequence). The DNA for the CDR3 is TGTGCCAGCAGGGACGAAGGGGGCGGCTATGGCTACACCTTC. It yields the protein CASRDEGGGYGYTF. The whole variable domain, remainder taken from reference TRBV5-4 and TRBJ1-2, is ETGVTQSPTHLIKTRGQQVTLRCSSQSGHNTVSWYQQALGQGPQFIFQYYREEENGRGNFPPRFSGLQFPNYSSELNVNALELDDSALYLCASRDEGGGYGYTFGSGTRLTVV.

V usage is TRBV2 and J usage is TRBJ1-4, with TRBD1 matching over 7 bases. Per germline, CDR1 SNHLY and CDR2 FYNNEI. CDR3 size: 14 residues. Losses at the gene ends were 4 bases for V and 4 bases for J; bases not matched to a gene: 3. The CDR3 sequence is CASSGDSYNEKLFF. In nucleotides, the CDR3 is TGTGCCAGCAGTGGGGACAGCTATAATGAAAAACTGTTTTTT.

This chain links TRBV5-4 with TRBJ2-1; D gene ambiguous. This CDR3 is 14 amino acids long. V dropped 0 bases and J dropped 9 bases, with 13 bases sitting between them. Germline V gives CDR1 SGHNT, CDR2 YYREEE (reference sequence). CDR3 nucleotides: TGTGCCAGCAGCTTGGATGTCGAGAGCACTGAGCAGTTCTTC. Translating it yields CASSLDVESTEQFF. Drawing the rest from reference TRBV5-4 and TRBJ2-1, the complete variable domain is ETGVTQSPTHLIKTRGQQVTLRCSSQSGHNTVSWYQQALGQGPQFIFQYYREEENGRGNFPPRFSGLQFPNYSSELNVNALELDDSALYLCASSLDVESTEQFFGPGTRLTVL.

V and J are TRBV2 and TRBJ2-5; 8 positions agree with TRBD1. Germline assignment: CDR1 SNHLY and CDR2 FYNNEI. This CDR3 is 15 amino acids long. The junction had 4 bases not matched to a gene; V was cut back by 1 base and J by 3 bases. The DNA of the CDR3 is TGTGCCAGCAGTGAAGTCGCGACAGGGGAAGAGACCCAGTACTTC. Protein product: CASSEVATGEETQYF.

This clone was detected only once. The chain links TRBV29-1 to TRBJ2-5; 10 bases are shared with TRBD2. Germline lookup yields CDR1 SQVTM and CDR2 ANQGSEA. The CDR3 is 14 residues long. Germline trimming cut 7 bases from V and 5 bases from J; bases unmatched to any gene: 10. CDR3 DNA: TGCAGCGCGGGGGCTAGCGGGAGTCTGGAGACCCAGTACTTC. It yields the protein CSAGASGSLETQYF.

The chain employs TRBV5-1 and TRBJ2-5, with D tentatively TRBD2 (5 bases). Trimming pared 1 base from V and 1 base from J, leaving 11 bases between. This CDR3 comprises 15 residues. CDR1 is SGHRS and CDR2 is YFSETQ in the germline V gene. The CDR3 sequence: CASSLSPGVQETQYF. The CDR3 DNA reads as TGCGCCAGCAGCTTGAGCCCCGGGGTCCAAGAGACCCAGTACTTC.

As to this clone: In the same sample, other DNA sequences code for this CDR3. The CDR3 region is CAIRAPSTDTQYF. The DNA of the CDR3 is TGTGCCATTCGCGCTCCTAGCACAGATACGCAGTATTTT. J is TRBJ2-3 and V is TRBV10-3; unclear D gene. The CDR3 is 13 amino acids. CDR1 and CDR2 from the germline V gene are ENHRY and SYGVKD. V lost 9 bases and J lost 0, with 10 bases in between.

V usage is TRBV9 and J usage is TRBJ2-5; D ambiguous. The length of the CDR3 is 14 residues. Germline values: CDR1 SGDLS, CDR2 YYNGEE. Deletions cut 0 bases from V and 5 bases from J, with 11 bases between. The CDR3 DNA sequence: TGTGCCAGCAGCGTAGAGAGCGCCCCGGAGACCCAGTACTTC. Its protein is CASSVESAPETQYF.

For this clone: Other DNA variants within this sample encode the same CDR3. The chain joins TRBV5-5 to TRBJ1-1, with D hard to call. Germline CDR1 reads SGHKS; CDR2 reads YYEKEE (reference sequence). The V gene lost 0 bases and the J gene lost 1 base, with 4 bases spanning the gap. The CDR3 totals 13 residues. The CDR3 DNA reads TGTGCCAGCAGCTTGGGGCCGAACACTGAAGCTTTCTTT. Residues: CASSLGPNTEAFF.

The V gene is TRBV11-1, the J gene TRBJ2-3; D gene ambiguous. Germline lookup yields CDR1 SGHAT and CDR2 FQDESV (reference sequence). The CDR3 covers 14 residues. Trimming removed 5 bases from V and 2 bases from J, with 11 bases in between. For the CDR3, the DNA is TGTGCCAGCAGCCAGCGACAATCCACAGATACGCAGTATTTT. Translated: CASSQRQSTDTQYF.